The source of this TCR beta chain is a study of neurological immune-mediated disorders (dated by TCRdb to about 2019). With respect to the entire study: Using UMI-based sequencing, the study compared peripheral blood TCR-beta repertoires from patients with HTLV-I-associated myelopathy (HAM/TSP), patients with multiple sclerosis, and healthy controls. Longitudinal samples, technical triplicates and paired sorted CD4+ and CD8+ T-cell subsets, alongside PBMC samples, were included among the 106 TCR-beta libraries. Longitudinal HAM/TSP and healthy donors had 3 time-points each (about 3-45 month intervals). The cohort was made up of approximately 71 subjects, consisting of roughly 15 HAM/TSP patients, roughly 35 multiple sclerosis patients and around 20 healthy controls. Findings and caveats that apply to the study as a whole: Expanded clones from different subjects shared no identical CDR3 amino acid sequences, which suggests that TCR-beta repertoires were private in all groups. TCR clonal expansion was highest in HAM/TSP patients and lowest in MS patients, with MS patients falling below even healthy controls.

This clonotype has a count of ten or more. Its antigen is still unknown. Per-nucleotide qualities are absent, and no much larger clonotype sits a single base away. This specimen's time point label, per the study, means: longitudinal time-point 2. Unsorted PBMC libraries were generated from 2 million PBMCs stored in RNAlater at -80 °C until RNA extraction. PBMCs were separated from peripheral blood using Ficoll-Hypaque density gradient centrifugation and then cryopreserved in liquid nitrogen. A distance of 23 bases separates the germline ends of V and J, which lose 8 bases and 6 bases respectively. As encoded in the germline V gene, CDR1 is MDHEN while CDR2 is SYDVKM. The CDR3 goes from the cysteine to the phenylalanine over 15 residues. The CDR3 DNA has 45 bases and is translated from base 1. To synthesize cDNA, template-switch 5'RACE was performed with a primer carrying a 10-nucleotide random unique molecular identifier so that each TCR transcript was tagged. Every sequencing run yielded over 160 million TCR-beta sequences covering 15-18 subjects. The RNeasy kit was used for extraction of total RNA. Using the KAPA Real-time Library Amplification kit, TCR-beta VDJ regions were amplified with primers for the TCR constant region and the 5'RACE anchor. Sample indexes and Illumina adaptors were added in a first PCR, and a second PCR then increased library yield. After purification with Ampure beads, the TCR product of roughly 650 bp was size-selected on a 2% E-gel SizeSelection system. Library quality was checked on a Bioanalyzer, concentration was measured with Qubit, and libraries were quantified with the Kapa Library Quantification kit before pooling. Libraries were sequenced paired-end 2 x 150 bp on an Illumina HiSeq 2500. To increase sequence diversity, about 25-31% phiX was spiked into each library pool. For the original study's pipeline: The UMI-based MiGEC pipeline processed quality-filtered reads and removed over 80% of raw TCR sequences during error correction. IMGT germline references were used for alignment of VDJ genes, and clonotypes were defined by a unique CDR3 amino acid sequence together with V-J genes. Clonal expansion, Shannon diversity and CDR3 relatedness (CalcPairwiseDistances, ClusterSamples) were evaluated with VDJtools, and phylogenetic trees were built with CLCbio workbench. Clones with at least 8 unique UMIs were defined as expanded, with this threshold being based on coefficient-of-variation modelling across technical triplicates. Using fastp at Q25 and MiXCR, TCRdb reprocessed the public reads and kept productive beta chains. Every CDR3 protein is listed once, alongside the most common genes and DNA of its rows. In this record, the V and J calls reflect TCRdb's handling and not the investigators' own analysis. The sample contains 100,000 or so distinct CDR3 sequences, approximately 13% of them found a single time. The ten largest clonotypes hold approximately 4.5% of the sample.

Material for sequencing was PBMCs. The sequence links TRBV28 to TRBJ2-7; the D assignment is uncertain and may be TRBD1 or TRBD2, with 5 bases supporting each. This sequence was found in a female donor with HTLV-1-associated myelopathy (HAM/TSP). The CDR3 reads CASGVWQGVRAEQYF. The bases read TGTGCCAGCGGAGTATGGCAGGGAGTTCGGGCCGAGCAGTACTTC.